Shown below are 25 T cell receptor beta chains from a single sample sequenced in a study of cytomegalovirus exposure and HLA in healthy donors. Amplification used 60 Vbeta primers and 13 Jbeta primers. Method: immunoSEQ multiplex PCR; TCRdb's copy keeps in-frame clones and lacks some. This table holds roughly 180,000 clones, 82% found once. The specimen was PBMCs. The source is a man in his forties in good health and CMV-seronegative.

This rearrangement joins TRBV7-2 to TRBJ2-7, with D possibly TRBD1 on 6 matching bases. This CDR3 is built from 16 residues. Trimming took off 0 bases at V and 6 bases at J, with 18 bases between the two ends. Germline CDR1 SGHTA, CDR2 FQGNSA. The CDR3 DNA is TGTGCCAGCAGCTTAGCGGACAGCCCCTGGTTGGGCGAGCAGTACTTC. It yields the protein CASSLADSPWLGEQYF.

The chain couples TRBV18 to TRBJ2-2; the D gene is possibly TRBD1 (5 bases). CDR3 size: 13 residues. Germline V gene lookup returns CDR1 KGHSH and CDR2 LQKENI. V was pared by 5 bases and J by 1 base, with 5 bases between. CDR3 sequence reads: CASSRGNTGELFF. Written as DNA, the CDR3 is TGTGCCAGCTCAAGGGGGAACACCGGGGAGCTGTTTTTT. The full variable domain, completed using reference TRBV18 and TRBJ2-2, is NAGVMQNPRHLVRRRGQEARLRCSPMKGHSHVYWYRQLPEEGLKFMVYLQKENIIDESGMPKERFSAEFPKEGPSILRIQQVVRGDSAAYFCASSRGNTGELFFGEGSRLTVL.

The chain is built from TRBV28 and TRBJ1-1; D not certain. This CDR3 contains 14 residues. In germline, CDR1 is MDHEN, CDR2 SYDVKM. V was pared by 2 bases and J by 0 bases, with 7 bases between. The CDR3 is CASSLLRLNTEAFF. The CDR3, as DNA: TGTGCCAGCAGTTTACTACGGTTGAACACTGAAGCTTTCTTT.

J is TRBJ2-1 and V is TRBV19; 8 bases are a match to TRBD1. The V gene's germline CDR1 is LNHDA and CDR2 SQIVND (reference sequence). V lost 6 bases and J lost 2; bases outside the gene matches: 3. The CDR3 contains 14 residues. CDR3 nucleotide sequence: TGTGCCAGTAGAGACAGGGGCCCCTACAATGAGCAGTTCTTC. Residues: CASRDRGPYNEQFF.

The J gene is TRBJ1-4, the V gene TRBV6-1; no clear D. The V and J ends lost 0 bases and 0 bases respectively, with 8 bases between them. Germline V CDR1 and CDR2: MNHNS, SASEGT. The CDR3 has 16 residues. Here the CDR3 reads CASSEAGWSTNEKLFF. For the CDR3, the DNA is TGTGCCAGCAGTGAAGCCGGGTGGTCAACTAATGAAAAACTGTTTTTT.

The chain links TRBV9 to TRBJ2-1, with D tentatively TRBD2 (5 bases). This CDR3 has 16 amino acids. The germline V gene has CDR1 SGDLS and CDR2 YYNGEE. V was cut by 2 bases and J by 3 bases, with 15 bases left in between. DNA for the CDR3: TGTGCCAGCAGCGTTTTAGGAGGCTCCTACTACAATGAGCAGTTCTTC. Translation: CASSVLGGSYYNEQFF.

This chain connects TRBV20-1 to TRBJ2-5; D gene uncertain. The CDR3 has 11 residues. Germline V lookup: CDR1 DFQATT, CDR2 SNEGSKA (reference sequence). Deletions cut 3 bases from V and 7 bases from J, with 9 bases between. CDR3 sequence reads: CSASLVGTQYF. CDR3 nucleotides: TGCAGTGCTAGCCTAGTGGGGACCCAGTACTTC.

The chain uses TRBV15 and TRBJ2-7, with 7 bases matching TRBD2. Trimming cost V 5 bases and J 3 bases; bases outside gene matches: 16. The CDR3 contains 17 residues. Germline CDR1 is LNHNV and CDR2 is YYDKDF (reference sequence). The CDR3 is CATSGSAGRVAIYEQYF. The CDR3 bases are TGTGCCACCAGCGGCTCCGCGGGGAGGGTTGCAATCTACGAGCAGTACTTC.

This chain links TRBV9 with TRBJ2-6; D possibly corresponds to TRBD1 (6 bases). V was trimmed by 3 bases and J by 0 bases, leaving 10 bases between them. Germline lookup yields CDR1 SGDLS and CDR2 YYNGEE. The CDR3 covers 16 residues. CDR3 residues: CASSATGSSGANVLTF. CDR3 nucleotide sequence: TGTGCCAGCAGCGCAACAGGGAGCTCTGGGGCCAACGTCCTGACTTTC.

The rearrangement joins TRBV11-1 to TRBJ2-7, with 7 bases matching TRBD2. Trimming cost V 2 bases and J 2 bases; bases outside gene matches: 6. Germline-derived CDR1 and CDR2 are SGHAT and FQDESV (reference sequence). The CDR3 spans 15 residues. The CDR3 sequence: CASSLRGEPPYEQYF. CDR3 sequence (DNA): TGTGCCAGCAGCTTACGGGGGGAACCACCCTACGAGCAGTACTTC.

This chain uses TRBV19 with TRBJ1-5; the D is unclear. The CDR3 is 18 amino acids. Germline lookup yields CDR1 LNHDA and CDR2 SQIVND (reference sequence). Trimming shortened V by 10 bases and J by 0 bases, and 25 bases separated the two germline ends. CDR3 loop: CATGSGGSAVNSNQPQHF. CDR3 sequence (DNA): TGTGCCACCGGATCGGGAGGCAGCGCAGTTAATAGCAATCAGCCCCAGCATTTT. The variable domain in full, with the rest retrieved from reference TRBV19 and TRBJ1-5, is DGGITQSPKYLFRKEGQNVTLSCEQNLNHDAMYWYRQDPGQGLRLIYYSQIVNDFQKGDIAEGYSVSREKKESFPLTVTSAQKNPTAFYLCATGSGGSAVNSNQPQHFGDGTRLSIL.

This clone appeared once. The CDR3: CASSEAGQGSYEQYF. For the CDR3, the DNA is TGCGCCAGCAGCGAAGCTGGACAGGGCTCCTACGAGCAGTACTTC. The chain combines TRBV4-3 with TRBJ2-7; 8 positions agree with TRBD1. CDR3 length equals 15 residues. V lost 5 bases and J lost 0; bases outside the gene matches: 6. The germline V gene encodes CDR1 LGHNA and CDR2 YSLEER.

Note on this clone: This sample also contains other DNA sequences that code for the same CDR3. The genes are TRBV28 and TRBJ1-1; D is perhaps TRBD1 (6 bases). Trimming cost V 5 bases and J 4 bases, with 14 bases left between them. The germline V gene encodes CDR1 MDHEN and CDR2 SYDVKM. The CDR3 is 14 residues long. In DNA, the CDR3 is TGTGCCAGCAGTCGACGAGGGGGAGTCACTGAAGCTTTCTTT. Protein sequence: CASSRRGGVTEAFF.

The chain has TRBV7-2 and TRBJ2-5; 7 bases are a match to TRBD2. Germline lookup yields CDR1 SGHTA and CDR2 FQGNSA. This CDR3 region has 16 residues. The V and J ends lost 2 bases and 4 bases, in that order; junction bases with no gene match: 10. The CDR3: CASSLIGAGAPETQYF. The CDR3, as DNA: TGTGCCAGCAGCTTAATTGGTGCGGGAGCGCCAGAGACCCAGTACTTC.

The chain combines TRBV6-5 with TRBJ1-1; perhaps TRBD1 as D (6 bases). Trimming cost V 6 bases and J 6 bases, with 17 bases left between them. Germline assignment: CDR1 MNHEY and CDR2 SVGAGI. The CDR3 has 14 residues. CDR3 region: CASRYLAGDPEAFF. The DNA for the CDR3 is TGTGCCAGCAGGTACCTCGCAGGGGACCCTGAAGCTTTCTTT.

The CDR3 nucleotides read TGTGCCAGTAGTATGTCAAGGGGAGGAGATACGCAGTATTTT. This translates into CASSMSRGGDTQYF. The chain joins TRBV19 to TRBJ2-3; possible D gene TRBD2, 6 bases. The V end lost 3 bases, the J end lost 5 bases, and 12 bases lay between the germline ends. There are 14 residues in the CDR3. Per the germline V gene, CDR1 is LNHDA and CDR2 is SQIVND (reference sequence).

V is TRBV30 and J is TRBJ2-1; a weak D match, TRBD2 (5 bases). The germline gives CDR1 GTSNPN, CDR2 SVGIG (reference sequence). CDR3 length: 17 amino acids. V lost 3 bases, J lost 0 bases, and 18 bases lay in between. The CDR3 loop is CAWSELGGYRSYNEQFF. DNA of the CDR3: TGTGCCTGGAGCGAACTCGGCGGGTACCGCTCCTACAATGAGCAGTTCTTC.

The CDR3 nucleotides are TGTGCCAGCAGCGTAGACAGGCAGGCCCACTATGGCTACACCTTC. Its protein is CASSVDRQAHYGYTF. This rearrangement joins TRBV9 to TRBJ1-2, with a weak D call TRBD1 (5 bases). Trimming took 0 bases from V and 3 from J, leaving 12 bases between them. Germline V lookup: CDR1 SGDLS, CDR2 YYNGEE. The CDR3 covers 15 residues.

Here the CDR3 DNA reads TGTGCCAGCAGTTTATTTGGGAGCCTATCTTCTAGCACAGATACGCAGTATTTT. It encodes CASSLFGSLSSSTDTQYF. The chain carries TRBV27 and TRBJ2-3; tentative D call: TRBD2 (5 bases). Trimming took 1 base from V and 0 from J, leaving 17 bases between them. The CDR3 loop spans 18 amino acids. CDR1 and CDR2 from the germline V gene are MNHEY and SMNVEV (reference sequence).

The chain is built from TRBV6-6 and TRBJ1-2, with 11 bases that match TRBD1. Germline V lookup: CDR1 MNHNY, CDR2 SVGAGI (reference sequence). With V trimmed by 2 bases and J by 4 bases, 3 bases remained unmatched. CDR3 length: 15 residues. DNA of the CDR3: TGTGCCAGCAGTTACCGGACAGGGGGCATCTATGGCTACACCTTC. It specifies CASSYRTGGIYGYTF.

This rearrangement joins TRBV5-8 to TRBJ2-3, with D tentatively TRBD2 (6 bases). There are 14 residues in the CDR3. In germline, CDR1 is SGHTS, CDR2 YDEGEE. V was cut by 7 bases and J by 1 base, with 13 bases left in between. The CDR3 nucleotides are TGTGCCAGCTGTCGGGCTAGCGGCACAGATACGCAGTATTTT. Translation gives CASCRASGTDTQYF.

The rearrangement uses TRBV7-2 and TRBJ1-5; possible D gene TRBD1, 6 bases. The CDR3 spans 14 residues. Germline V lookup: CDR1 SGHTA, CDR2 FQGNSA. V lost 5 bases and J lost 9, with 17 bases in between. For the CDR3, the DNA is TGTGCCAGCAGCATTGGACAGTCCGGAGGGCCCCAGCATTTT. This sequence encodes CASSIGQSGGPQHF.

The chain recombines TRBV7-3 with TRBJ2-3, with 8 bases that match TRBD2. CDR3 size: 16 residues. Looked up from germline, CDR1 is SGHTA and CDR2 is FQGTGA. V lost 4 bases and J lost 4; bases outside the gene matches: 10. CDR3 nucleotides: TGTGCCAGCAGCTCGACGGGGGGGCCGAAGGCAGATACGCAGTATTTT. Translated, it gives CASSSTGGPKADTQYF.

The gene calls are TRBV7-9 and TRBJ1-5; a weak D match, TRBD1 (5 bases). V dropped 4 bases and J dropped 6 bases, with 13 bases sitting between them. Germline CDR1 and CDR2: SEHNR and FQNEAQ (reference sequence). The CDR3 consists of 14 residues. DNA for the CDR3: TGTGCCAGCAGCTCCGGGGGGGAATCTCAGCCCCAGCATTTT. Its protein is CASSSGGESQPQHF.

The rearrangement joins TRBV6-1 to TRBJ1-4; weak D call: TRBD1 (6 bases). Germline CDR1 and CDR2: MNHNS and SASEGT. The CDR3 covers 14 residues. The V end lost 7 bases, the J end lost 7 bases, and 16 bases lay between the germline ends. The CDR3 sequence is CASKKGVTGEKLFF. CDR3 DNA: TGTGCCAGCAAAAAGGGGGTTACCGGTGAAAAACTGTTTTTT.